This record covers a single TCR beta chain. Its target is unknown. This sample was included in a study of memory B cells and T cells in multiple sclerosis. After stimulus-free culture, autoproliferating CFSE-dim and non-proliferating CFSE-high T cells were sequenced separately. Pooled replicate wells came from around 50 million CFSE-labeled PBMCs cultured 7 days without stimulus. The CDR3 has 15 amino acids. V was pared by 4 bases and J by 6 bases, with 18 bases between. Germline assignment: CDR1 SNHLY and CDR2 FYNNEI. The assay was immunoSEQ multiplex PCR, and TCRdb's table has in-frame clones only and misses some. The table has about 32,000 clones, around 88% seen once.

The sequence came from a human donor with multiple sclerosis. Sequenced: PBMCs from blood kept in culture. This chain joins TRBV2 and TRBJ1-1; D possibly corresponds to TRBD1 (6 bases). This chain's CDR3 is CASSVLPQGIAEAFF. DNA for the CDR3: TGTGCCAGCAGTGTCTTACCCCAGGGGATAGCTGAAGCTTTCTTT.